The next 10 T cell receptor beta chains were all read from a single sample in a study of tumor-infiltrating lymphocytes in localized non-small cell lung cancer (TCRdb year 2021). Receptor amplification or capture employed the immunoSEQ multiplex PCR assay. Imported from immuneACCESS, the table was reduced by TCRdb to in-frame sequences with V and J called. These copies leave out some clones; in studies compared against another copy, an unresolved V gene accounts for under half, and the cause of the remainder is not known. For this sample the table gives about 12,000 clones, of which 80% to 85% were detected only once. The biggest ten clones account for roughly an eighth of the sample. Sequencing was performed on uninvolved lung tissue not adjacent to the tumor. The receptors were gathered from a human donor with non-small cell lung cancer.

CDR3 amino acids: CASSRYRRGQERETQYF. The CDR3 DNA is TGTGCCAGCAGTAGGTACCGGCGGGGACAGGAGAGAGAGACCCAGTACTTC. This sequence joins TRBV28 and TRBJ2-5; 8 positions match TRBD1. Germline V gene lookup returns CDR1 MDHEN and CDR2 SYDVKM. V was clipped by 5 bases and J by 4 bases; unmatched bases: 15. The CDR3 has 17 residues.

The chain uses TRBV2 and TRBJ1-1; TRBD1 might be the D (5 bases). Germline values: CDR1 SNHLY, CDR2 FYNNEI. V lost 7 bases and J lost 5, with 11 bases in between. The CDR3 covers 12 residues. CDR3 sequence reads: CASIVGVTEAFF. The CDR3 bases are TGTGCCAGCATTGTAGGGGTTACTGAAGCTTTCTTT.

V usage is TRBV4-3 and J usage is TRBJ1-1; 7 nucleotides align to TRBD1. Germline V gene lookup returns CDR1 LGHNA and CDR2 YSLEER. V gave up 3 bases and J gave up 2 bases; unmatched junction bases: 3. The CDR3 has 14 amino acids. The CDR3: CASSQGQTNTEAFF. CDR3 bases: TGCGCCAGCAGCCAGGGACAGACCAACACTGAAGCTTTCTTT.

The V and J genes are TRBV6-1 and TRBJ2-7, with TRBD2 matching 8 bases. Germline lookup yields CDR1 MNHNS and CDR2 SASEGT. The CDR3 has 11 residues. J was trimmed by 10 bases and V by 6 bases; bases with no gene match: 5. The CDR3 DNA reads as TGTGCCAGCAGAAAAGGGACTAGACAGTACTTC. It codes for CASRKGTRQYF.

The V and J genes are TRBV4-3 and TRBJ2-1, with D unclear. CDR1 LGHNA and CDR2 YSLEER come from the germline V gene. This CDR3 region has 13 residues. The ends were cut back, 0 bases at V and 4 bases at J, with 4 bases in the middle. The CDR3 DNA reads as TGCGCCAGCAGCCAAGATTGGTACAATGAGCAGTTCTTC. Its translation is CASSQDWYNEQFF.

The rearrangement links TRBV19 to TRBJ2-4, with 8 bases aligning to TRBD1. In germline, CDR1 is LNHDA, CDR2 SQIVND (reference sequence). V lost 9 bases to trimming and J lost 2 bases; unmatched junction nucleotides: 3. The CDR3 contains 13 residues. CDR3 coding DNA: TGTGCCAGCGGACAGGGTACCAAAAACATTCAGTACTTC. It codes for CASGQGTKNIQYF.

This clone appeared a few times. The rearrangement joins TRBV6-5 to TRBJ1-5; TRBD1 is a possible D gene (5 bases). Germline V gives CDR1 MNHEY, CDR2 SVGAGI. V was trimmed by 7 bases and J by 0 bases, leaving 13 bases between them. The CDR3 loop spans 15 amino acids. The CDR3 bases are TGTGCCAGCAAACTGACAGAATATAGCAATCAGCCCCAGCATTTT. This codes for CASKLTEYSNQPQHF.

The chain is built from TRBV7-2 and TRBJ2-2; D ambiguous. Trimming left V 1 base short and J 0 bases short, with 6 bases between. Germline assignment: CDR1 SGHTA and CDR2 FQGNSA. This CDR3 contains 15 residues. CDR3: CASSLVGPNTGELFF. CDR3 in DNA: TGTGCCAGCAGCTTAGTGGGCCCGAACACCGGGGAGCTGTTTTTT.

The V call is TRBV11-3, the J call TRBJ2-1; D gene ambiguous. Germline-derived CDR1 and CDR2 are SGHNT and YENEEA. The length of the CDR3 is 16 residues. The germline V and J ends were trimmed by 1 base and 0 bases, with 10 bases remaining between them. The CDR3 bases are TGTGCCAGCAGCTTAGGTGACTCGAGCTCCTACAATGAGCAGTTCTTC. This translates into CASSLGDSSSYNEQFF.

The rearrangement uses TRBV10-3 and TRBJ1-1; D may be TRBD1 (6 bases). Trimming shortened V by 6 bases and J by 1 base, and 12 bases separated the two germline ends. Germline V gene lookup returns CDR1 ENHRY and CDR2 SYGVKD. This CDR3 region has 14 residues. For the CDR3, the DNA is TGTGCCATCAGCACTCGACAGGAGAACACTGAAGCTTTCTTT. Translated, it gives CAISTRQENTEAFF.